This TCR beta chain is from a study of shared T cell receptors in the human thymus. Repertoires were generated with immunoSEQ multiplex PCR, while TCRdb's copy carries only in-frame clones and drops some. The table has more than 550,000 clones, approximately 85% seen once. The CDR3 runs 13 residues. Germline lookup yields CDR1 MNHEY and CDR2 SMNVEV (reference sequence). The V gene lost 0 bases and the J gene lost 5 bases, with 7 bases spanning the gap. These sequences were also reported in another study, on human thymus T cells. That paper states: Thymic repertoires overlap heavily among unrelated individuals, related research has reported.

What was sequenced was thymocytes. The source of this sequence is a girl under three years old with a congenital heart defect. The chain recombines TRBV27 with TRBJ1-1; D is ambiguous. The CDR3 DNA reads TGTGCCAGCAGTTTATCCCCAACTACTGAAGCTTTCTTT. It codes for CASSLSPTTEAFF.